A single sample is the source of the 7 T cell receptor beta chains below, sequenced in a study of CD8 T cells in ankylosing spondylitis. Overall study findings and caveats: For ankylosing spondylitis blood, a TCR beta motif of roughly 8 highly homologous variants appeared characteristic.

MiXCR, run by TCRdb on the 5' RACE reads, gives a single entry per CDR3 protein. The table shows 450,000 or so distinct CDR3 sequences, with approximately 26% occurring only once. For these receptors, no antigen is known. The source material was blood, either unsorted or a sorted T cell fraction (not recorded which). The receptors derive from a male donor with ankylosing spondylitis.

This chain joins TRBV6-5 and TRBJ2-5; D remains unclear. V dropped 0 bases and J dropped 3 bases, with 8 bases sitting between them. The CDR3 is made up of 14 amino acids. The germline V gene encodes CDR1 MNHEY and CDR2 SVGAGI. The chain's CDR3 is CASSYSMGKETQYF. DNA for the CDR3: TGTGCCAGCAGTTACTCTATGGGTAAAGAGACCCAGTACTTC.

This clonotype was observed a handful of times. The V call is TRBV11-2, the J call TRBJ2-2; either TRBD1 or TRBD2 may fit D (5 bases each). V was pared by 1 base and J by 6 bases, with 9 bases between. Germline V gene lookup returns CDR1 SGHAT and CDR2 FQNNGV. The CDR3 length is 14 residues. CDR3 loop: CASSLGGSSGELFF. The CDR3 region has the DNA TGTGCCAGCAGCTTAGGGGGGAGTTCCGGGGAGCTGTTTTTT.

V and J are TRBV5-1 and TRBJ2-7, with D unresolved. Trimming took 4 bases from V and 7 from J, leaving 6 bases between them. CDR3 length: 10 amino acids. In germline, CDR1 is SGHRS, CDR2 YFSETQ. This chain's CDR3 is CASSDPEQYV. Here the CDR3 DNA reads TGCGCCAGCAGCGATCCGGAGCAGTACGTC.

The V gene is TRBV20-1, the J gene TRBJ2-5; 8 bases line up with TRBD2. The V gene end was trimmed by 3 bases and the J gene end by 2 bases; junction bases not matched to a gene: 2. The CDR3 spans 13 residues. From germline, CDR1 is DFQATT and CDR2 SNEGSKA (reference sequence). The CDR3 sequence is CSASGRDQETQYF. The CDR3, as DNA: TGCAGTGCTAGCGGGAGGGATCAAGAGACCCAGTACTTC.

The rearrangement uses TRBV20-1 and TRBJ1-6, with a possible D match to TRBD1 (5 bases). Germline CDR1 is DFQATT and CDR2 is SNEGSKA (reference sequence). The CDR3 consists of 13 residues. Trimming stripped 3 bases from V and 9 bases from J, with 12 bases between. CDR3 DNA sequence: TGCAGTGCTAGTGGCAGGGAAAGTTCACCCCTCCACTTT. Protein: CSASGRESSPLHF.

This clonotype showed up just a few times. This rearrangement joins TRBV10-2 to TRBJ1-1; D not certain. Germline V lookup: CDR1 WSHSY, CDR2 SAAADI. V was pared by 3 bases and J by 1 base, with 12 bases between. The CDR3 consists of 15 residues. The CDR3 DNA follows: TGCGCCAGCAGTGAAGTTCGCGGGGAGAACACTGAAGCTTTCTTT. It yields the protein CASSEVRGENTEAFF.

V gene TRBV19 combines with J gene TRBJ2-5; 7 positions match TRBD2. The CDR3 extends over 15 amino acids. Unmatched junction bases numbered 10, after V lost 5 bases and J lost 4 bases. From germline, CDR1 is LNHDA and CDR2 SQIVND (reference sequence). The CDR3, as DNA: TGTGCCAGTAGTCCCCGGACTAGGTTAAGAGAGACCCAGTACTTC. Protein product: CASSPRTRLRETQYF.